This T cell receptor (beta chain) appears in the sequencing data of a study of cytomegalovirus exposure and HLA in healthy donors (dated by TCRdb to about 2017). Notes on the research overall: According to a later analysis, the 120 validation repertoires were produced on the same platform as the 600 to 850 repertoires of the first cohort. The aim of the study was to test whether cataloging public T cell receptors could identify signatures of past pathogen exposure. Besides the first cohort of around 670 subjects, a separate validation cohort made up of over 100 different subjects was used. To predict cytomegalovirus infection status, the study combined high-throughput TCR immunosequencing, statistical association of individual TCRs with disease status, and machine learning. On the study overall, not on this receptor specifically: A later analysis lacked HLA typing for the validation cohort, so it scored co-occurrence in that cohort across all 120 or so repertoires. In a later analysis, TCRs clustered in the first cohort were found to also tend to co-occur in the approximately 120 validation repertoires, with approximately 94% of cluster scores above 0. Cytomegalovirus status was reported to be diagnosed by the classifier with high specificity and sensitivity in both the original and validation cohorts. In the study, around 150 TCR beta chains were listed as associated with cytomegalovirus. In vitro tests confirmed that a few of the cytomegalovirus-associated TCR beta chains recognize cytomegalovirus antigens. The authors suggested that the approach could potentially be generalized to other disease states and immunological phenotypes. Across donors, most TCR sequences were observed very rarely, whereas some public TCRs were present in many individuals.

The library was prepared using the immunoSEQ multiplex PCR assay. Processing in the source paper ran as follows. A statistical classification framework was developed to diagnose cytomegalovirus status using the catalog of TCR beta chain sequences. In its TCRdb copy, this immuneACCESS table keeps in-frame sequences only and misses some clones. Where compared with another copy, unresolved V genes explain less than half of these, and the others have no known cause. The D gene and trimming were derived from the DNA, and the V and J assignments and clone size from that table. The sample yields around 150,000 clones; more than 80% were counted once. Approximately 3% of the sample is held by the ten biggest clonotypes. The donors were included in the validation cohort of roughly 120 subjects, a group kept apart from the roughly 700-subject first cohort. V and J lose 6 bases and 0 bases, and a span of 14 bases separates them. CDR1 and CDR2 were assigned from the germline V gene as SQVTM and ANQGSEA. Counted from cysteine to phenylalanine, this CDR3 has 14 amino acids. This entry keeps only the CDR3 DNA: 42 bases, framed from base 1.

As for this clone: This receptor's antigen is unknown. No clone much larger than this one lies a single base away; base qualities are absent.

Sequencing was done on a sample of PBMCs. The rearrangement joined TRBV29-1 to TRBJ1-2, with TRBD1 as a weak D call on 5 bases. The TCR originated in a woman under 30 in good health and CMV-seropositive. The CDR3 corresponds to CSVGKGTPNYGYTF. The DNA sequence reads TGCAGCGTGGGAAAGGGGACTCCTAACTATGGCTACACCTTC.